These 20 T cell receptor beta chains originate from one sample sequenced in a study of shared clonotypes between healthy human individuals. Only in-frame clones appear in the TCRdb table, and some are missing; sequencing was by immunoSEQ multiplex PCR. The sample carries under 1 million clones, just over 95% recorded once. Terminally differentiated effector memory CD45RA+ cells were left out of the naive CD8 fraction, which was CD45RO-negative and positively selected for CCR7. Sample: naive CD8+ T cells sorted from blood. All receptors derive from a man aged 30 to 45 in good health.

The gene calls are TRBV11-2 and TRBJ2-7; no firm D call. Germline V gives CDR1 SGHAT, CDR2 FQNNGV. The CDR3 covers 12 residues. Here the CDR3 reads CASSLAGGTVRV. DNA for the CDR3: TGTGCCAGCAGCTTAGCAGGTGGCACGGTTCGGGTC.

This chain connects TRBV5-5 to TRBJ2-5; TRBD1 or TRBD2 may be the D gene (6 bases each). The germline V gene has CDR1 SGHKS and CDR2 YYEKEE (reference sequence). The CDR3 is made up of 14 amino acids. V was shortened by 6 bases and J by 2 bases, with 14 bases between the two germline ends. CDR3 nucleotide sequence: TGTGCCAGCAACGTAGGGGGGCTACAAGAGACCCAGTACTTC. Protein product: CASNVGGLQETQYF.

The chain couples TRBV9 to TRBJ2-5, with 10 nucleotides matching TRBD2. This CDR3 spans 14 amino acids. The V segment lost 3 bases and the J segment 7 bases; nucleotides outside the gene matches: 6. Germline V CDR1 and CDR2: SGDLS, YYNGEE. CDR3 sequence (DNA): TGTGCCAGCAGCGCCCCAGCGGGAGGGGTGACCCAGTACTTC. This sequence encodes CASSAPAGGVTQYF.

The rearrangement joins TRBV10-3 to TRBJ2-1; TRBD1 matches at 11 bases. Germline assignment: CDR1 ENHRY and CDR2 SYGVKD. V shed 3 bases and J 4 bases; nucleotides not matched to a gene: 8. This CDR3 is built from 17 residues. The CDR3 sequence is CAISDDKGTGGYNEQFF. Written as DNA, the CDR3 is TGTGCCATCAGTGATGACAAGGGGACAGGGGGTTACAATGAGCAGTTCTTC.

The chain links TRBV5-5 to TRBJ2-1; 10 bases agree with TRBD2. CDR3 length: 16 amino acids. V lost 0 bases and J lost 6; bases outside the gene matches: 6. The germline V gene encodes CDR1 SGHKS and CDR2 YYEKEE (reference sequence). In nucleotides, the CDR3 is TGTGCCAGCAGCTTGGGTTTACTAGCGGGAATCAATGAGCAGTTCTTC. The encoded protein is CASSLGLLAGINEQFF.

The chain couples TRBV18 to TRBJ2-7; D unclear. Trimming removed 0 bases from V and 5 bases from J, with 17 bases in between. The CDR3 is 16 amino acids. The V gene's germline CDR1 is KGHSH and CDR2 LQKENI. The CDR3 DNA follows: TGTGCCAGCTCACCACCGGTTCTAGGTCGCGATGACGAGCAGTACTTC. Protein sequence: CASSPPVLGRDDEQYF.

The gene calls are TRBV11-2 and TRBJ2-7; the D is unclear. The CDR3 is 13 amino acids. V was cut by 1 base and J by 5 bases, with 9 bases left in between. Germline V CDR1 and CDR2: SGHAT, FQNNGV. In DNA form, the CDR3 reads TGTGCCAGCAGCTTAGGGACCGGCGACGAGCAGTACTTC. Residues: CASSLGTGDEQYF.

This clone was detected only a few times. The sample carries other DNA sequences with the same CDR3. The chain links TRBV27 to TRBJ1-5, with D perhaps matching TRBD1 (6 bases). The V gene's germline CDR1 is MNHEY and CDR2 SMNVEV (reference sequence). The V and J ends lost 3 bases and 6 bases respectively, with 12 bases between them. CDR3 length equals 14 residues. CDR3 DNA sequence: TGTGCCAGCAGTTTTTTAGGGGGGAGTCAGCCCCAGCATTTT. This codes for CASSFLGGSQPQHF.

The chain employs TRBV2 and TRBJ2-5, with a tentative D call TRBD2 (6 bases). CDR1 and CDR2 from the germline V gene are SNHLY and FYNNEI. This CDR3 comprises 14 residues. The V end was cut by 8 bases, the J end by 3 bases, with 16 bases between. The CDR3, as DNA: TGTGCCAGCTCCAAGGAGCTAGCGAAAGAGACCCAGTACTTC. This translates into CASSKELAKETQYF.

This sequence joins TRBV7-9 and TRBJ2-1; tentatively, D is TRBD1 (6 bases). CDR3 size: 13 residues. V was cut by 5 bases and J by 8 bases, with 13 bases left in between. Germline loops: CDR1 SEHNR, CDR2 FQNEAQ (reference sequence). The CDR3: CASSPSQGYEQFF. The DNA for the CDR3 is TGTGCCAGCAGCCCCAGCCAGGGGTATGAGCAGTTCTTC. Full variable domain (outside the CDR3, taken from reference TRBV7-9 and TRBJ2-1): DTGVSQNPRHKITKRGQNVTFRCDPISEHNRLYWYRQTLGQGPEFLTYFQNEAQLEKSRLLSDRFSAERPKGSFSTLEIQRTEQGDSAMYLCASSPSQGYEQFFGPGTRLTVL.

This chain connects TRBV6-1 to TRBJ2-5; weak D call: TRBD1 (6 bases). Per the germline V gene, CDR1 is MNHNS and CDR2 is SASEGT. Trimming removed 8 bases from V and 5 bases from J, with 12 bases in between. This CDR3 contains 12 residues. CDR3 protein: CASGTGHETQYF. The CDR3 DNA follows: TGTGCCAGCGGAACAGGGCACGAGACCCAGTACTTC.

J is TRBJ2-1 and V is TRBV13, with 8 bases aligning to TRBD2. Germline V lookup: CDR1 PRHDT, CDR2 FYEKMQ (reference sequence). V gave up 3 bases and J gave up 4 bases; unmatched junction bases: 5. The CDR3 contains 15 residues. The CDR3 sequence: CASSFASGSYNEQFF. The CDR3 bases are TGTGCCAGCAGCTTCGCCAGCGGGAGTTACAATGAGCAGTTCTTC. Supplemented by reference TRBV13 and TRBJ2-1, the full variable domain reads AAGVIQSPRHLIKEKRETATLKCYPIPRHDTVYWYQQGPGQDPQFLISFYEKMQSDKGSIPDRFSAQQFSDYHSELNMSSLELGDSALYFCASSFASGSYNEQFFGPGTRLTVL.

CDR3 sequence: CARSLPPPRRELLPTDTQYF. The CDR3, as DNA: TGTGCCAGAAGTCTTCCTCCACCGCGGCGGGAGTTACTCCCCACAGATACGCAGTATTTT. The rearrangement joins TRBV5-3 to TRBJ2-3, with 7 nucleotides matching TRBD2. TRBV5-3 carries the ORF label, with uncertain function. V dropped 5 bases and J dropped 2; count of bases not matched to a gene: 23. The CDR3 extends over 20 amino acids.

The chain is built from TRBV11-2 and TRBJ2-7, with 8 positions matching TRBD2. This CDR3 region has 13 residues. Germline CDR1 is SGHAT and CDR2 is FQNNGV. Trimming cost V 5 bases and J 4 bases; bases outside gene matches: 4. CDR3 amino acids: CASSTSGGYEQYF. The CDR3 nucleotides read TGTGCCAGCAGCACCAGCGGGGGTTACGAGCAGTACTTC.

The rearrangement joins TRBV6-5 to TRBJ2-1, with TRBD2 matching 9 bases. The ends lost 0 bases at V and 4 bases at J; junction bases unmatched: 4. Germline V gene data show CDR1 as MNHEY and CDR2 as SVGAGI. The CDR3 is 16 residues long. The chain's CDR3 is CASSYSISGGYNEQFF. DNA of the CDR3: TGTGCCAGCAGTTACTCGATTAGCGGGGGATACAATGAGCAGTTCTTC.

V and J are TRBV18 and TRBJ2-1, with D hard to call. The CDR3 spans 16 residues. Trimming removed 2 bases at V and 0 bases at J, with 11 bases between. Germline loops: CDR1 KGHSH, CDR2 LQKENI. CDR3 residues: CASSPIWRSSYNEQFF. In nucleotides, the CDR3 is TGTGCCAGCTCACCAATTTGGCGCTCCTCCTACAATGAGCAGTTCTTC.

The rearrangement uses TRBV4-2 and TRBJ2-2; TRBD2 is a possible D gene (6 bases). V lost 6 bases and J lost 0, with 8 bases in between. Germline CDR1 LGHNA, CDR2 YNFKEQ. CDR3 length equals 14 residues. The CDR3 DNA reads TGTGCCAGCAGGCTAGCGTCGAACACCGGGGAGCTGTTTTTT. This sequence encodes CASRLASNTGELFF.

This sequence joins TRBV5-4 and TRBJ2-1, with TRBD1 matching 8 bases. From germline, CDR1 is SGHNT and CDR2 YYREEE (reference sequence). The CDR3 is made up of 15 amino acids. J gave up 8 bases and V 3 bases, and 10 bases lay outside the gene matches. The CDR3 spells CASSWGQVKVDEQFF. DNA of the CDR3: TGTGCCAGCAGCTGGGGACAGGTGAAAGTGGATGAGCAGTTCTTC.

The J gene is TRBJ2-1, the V gene TRBV27, with 7 bases matching TRBD2. This CDR3 contains 16 residues. V shed 4 bases, J shed 8 bases, and the junction held 14 bases outside the gene matches. Germline loops: CDR1 MNHEY, CDR2 SMNVEV (reference sequence). The CDR3 spells CASSSYSAGIGYEQFF. In nucleotides, the CDR3 is TGTGCCAGCAGTTCCTATTCAGCGGGAATTGGCTATGAGCAGTTCTTC.

The CDR3 DNA sequence: TGTGCCAGCAGTACCCGAGTTCCCCGGGGTGGGGCTAGCGGGAGTTTAGTAGGCGATGAGCAGTTCTTC. This sequence encodes CASSTRVPRGGASGSLVGDEQFF. The chain joins TRBV9 to TRBJ2-1; 10 nucleotides align to TRBD2. This CDR3 region has 23 residues. Germline V gene data show CDR1 as SGDLS and CDR2 as YYNGEE. V was clipped by 5 bases and J by 8 bases; unmatched bases: 34.